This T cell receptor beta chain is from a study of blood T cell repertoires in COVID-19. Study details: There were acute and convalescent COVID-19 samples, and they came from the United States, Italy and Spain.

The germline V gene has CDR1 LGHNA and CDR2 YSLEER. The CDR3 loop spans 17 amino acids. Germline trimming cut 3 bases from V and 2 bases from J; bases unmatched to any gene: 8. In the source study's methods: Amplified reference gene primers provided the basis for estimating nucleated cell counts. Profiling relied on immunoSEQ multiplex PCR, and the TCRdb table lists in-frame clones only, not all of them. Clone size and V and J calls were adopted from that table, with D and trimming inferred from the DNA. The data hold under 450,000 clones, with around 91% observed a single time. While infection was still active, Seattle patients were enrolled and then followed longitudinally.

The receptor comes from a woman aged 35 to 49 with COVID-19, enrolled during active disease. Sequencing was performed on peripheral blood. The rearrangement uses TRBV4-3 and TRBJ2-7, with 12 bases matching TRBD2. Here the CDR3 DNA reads TGCGCCAGCAGCCAGACGGCTCTAGCGGGAGGGACCTACGAGCAGTACTTC. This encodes CASSQTALAGGTYEQYF.